This T cell receptor beta chain was sequenced for a study of identical twins. V gave up 5 bases and J gave up 2 bases; unmatched junction bases: 6. The length of the CDR3 is 16 residues. Germline assignment: CDR1 SEHNR and CDR2 FQNEAQ (reference sequence). Addition of a universal primer site occurred through template switching, and cDNA carried unique molecular identifiers. Each CDR3 protein gets one entry after TCRdb re-called the 5' RACE reads with MiXCR. The data show 420,000 or so distinct CDR3 sequences, roughly 20% seen once. This clonotype occurred a few times. Sequencing was done on a sample of naive T cells sorted from blood. The chain has TRBV7-9 and TRBJ2-6; TRBD1 aligns across 7 bases. The clonotype comes from a man aged 50 or older in good health. CDR3 nucleotides: TGTGCCAGCAGCCGCGACAGGGTCCCTGGGGCCAACGTCCTGACTTTC. Encoded protein: CASSRDRVPGANVLTF.